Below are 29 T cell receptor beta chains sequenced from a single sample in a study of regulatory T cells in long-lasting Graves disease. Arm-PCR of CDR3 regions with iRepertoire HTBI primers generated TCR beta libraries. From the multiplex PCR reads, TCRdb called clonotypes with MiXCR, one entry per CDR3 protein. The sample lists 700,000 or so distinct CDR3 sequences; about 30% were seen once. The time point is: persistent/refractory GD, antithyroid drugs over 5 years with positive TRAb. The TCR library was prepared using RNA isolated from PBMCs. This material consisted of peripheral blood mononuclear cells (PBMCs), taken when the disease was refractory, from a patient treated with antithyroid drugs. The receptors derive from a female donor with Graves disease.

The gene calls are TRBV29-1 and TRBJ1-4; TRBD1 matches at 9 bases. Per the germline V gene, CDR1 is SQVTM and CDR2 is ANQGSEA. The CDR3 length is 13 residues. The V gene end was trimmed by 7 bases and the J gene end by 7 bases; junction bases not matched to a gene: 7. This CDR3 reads CSANWDRAEKLFF. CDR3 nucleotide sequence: TGCAGCGCAAATTGGGACAGGGCTGAAAAACTGTTTTTT.

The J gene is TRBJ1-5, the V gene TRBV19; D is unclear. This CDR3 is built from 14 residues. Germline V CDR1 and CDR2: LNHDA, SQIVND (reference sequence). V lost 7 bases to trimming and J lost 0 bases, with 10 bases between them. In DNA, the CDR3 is TGTGCCAGTAATGACCTCTATAGCAATCAGCCCCAGCATTTT. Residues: CASNDLYSNQPQHF. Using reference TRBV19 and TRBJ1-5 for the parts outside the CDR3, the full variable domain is DGGITQSPKYLFRKEGQNVTLSCEQNLNHDAMYWYRQDPGQGLRLIYYSQIVNDFQKGDIAEGYSVSREKKESFPLTVTSAQKNPTAFYLCASNDLYSNQPQHFGDGTRLSIL.

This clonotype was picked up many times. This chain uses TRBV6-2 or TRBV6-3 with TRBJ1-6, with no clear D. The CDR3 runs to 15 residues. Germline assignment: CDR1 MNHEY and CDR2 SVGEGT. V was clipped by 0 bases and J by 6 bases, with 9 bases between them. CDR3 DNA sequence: TGTGCCAGCAGTTACTCTCGGAGCCTTAATTCACCCCTCCACTTT. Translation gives CASSYSRSLNSPLHF.

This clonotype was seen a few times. DNA of the CDR3: TGTGCCAGTAGTCTAAGAGGGGGCGAAGCTTTCTTT. Translation gives CASSLRGGEAFF. The chain links TRBV19 to TRBJ1-1; 7 bases agree with TRBD1. CDR3 length equals 12 residues. The V gene's germline CDR1 is LNHDA and CDR2 SQIVND (reference sequence). Trimming cost V 5 bases and J 8 bases; bases outside gene matches: 5.

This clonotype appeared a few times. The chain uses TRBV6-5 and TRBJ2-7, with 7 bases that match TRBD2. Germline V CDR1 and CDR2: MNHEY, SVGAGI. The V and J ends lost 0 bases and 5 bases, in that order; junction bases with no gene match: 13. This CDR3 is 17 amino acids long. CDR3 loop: CASSYSWSRGVSNEQYF. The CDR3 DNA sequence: TGTGCCAGCAGTTACTCATGGTCCCGGGGGGTCAGTAACGAGCAGTACTTC.

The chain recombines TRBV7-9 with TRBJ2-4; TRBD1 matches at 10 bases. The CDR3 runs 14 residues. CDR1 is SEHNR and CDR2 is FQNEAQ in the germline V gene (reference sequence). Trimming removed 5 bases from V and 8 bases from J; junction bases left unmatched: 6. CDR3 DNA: TGTGCCAGCAGCCCTTCCGGGACAGGGGACATTCAGTACTTC. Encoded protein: CASSPSGTGDIQYF.

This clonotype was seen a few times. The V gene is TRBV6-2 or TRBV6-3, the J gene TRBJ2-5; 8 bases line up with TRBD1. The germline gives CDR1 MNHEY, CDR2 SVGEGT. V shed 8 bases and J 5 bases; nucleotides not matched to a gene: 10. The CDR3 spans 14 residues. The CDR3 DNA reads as TGTGCCAGCTGTGACCCAGGGGGCAGGGAGACCCAGTACTTC. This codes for CASCDPGGRETQYF.

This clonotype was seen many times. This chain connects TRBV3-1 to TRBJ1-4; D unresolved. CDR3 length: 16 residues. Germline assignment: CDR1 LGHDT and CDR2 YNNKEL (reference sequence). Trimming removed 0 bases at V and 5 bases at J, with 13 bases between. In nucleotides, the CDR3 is TGTGCCAGCAGCCAAGATCGGTCCGGAGGGAATGAAAAACTGTTTTTT. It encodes CASSQDRSGGNEKLFF. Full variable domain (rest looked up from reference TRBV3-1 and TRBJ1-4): DTAVSQTPKYLVTQMGNDKSIKCEQNLGHDTMYWYKQDSKKFLKIMFSYNNKELIINETVPNRFSPKSPDKAHLNLHINSLELGDSAVYFCASSQDRSGGNEKLFFGSGTQLSVL.

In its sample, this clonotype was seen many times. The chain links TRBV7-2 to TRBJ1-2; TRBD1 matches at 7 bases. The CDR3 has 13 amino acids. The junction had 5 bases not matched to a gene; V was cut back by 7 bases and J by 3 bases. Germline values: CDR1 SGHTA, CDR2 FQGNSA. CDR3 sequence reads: CASIGRGDYGYTF. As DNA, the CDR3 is TGTGCCAGCATCGGCAGGGGGGACTATGGCTACACCTTC.

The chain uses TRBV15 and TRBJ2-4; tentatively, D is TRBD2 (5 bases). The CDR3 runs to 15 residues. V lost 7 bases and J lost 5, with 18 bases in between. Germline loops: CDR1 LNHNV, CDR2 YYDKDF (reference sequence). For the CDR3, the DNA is TGTGCCACCACGCAAGAGGGTGGTTTCGAAAACATTCAGTACTTC. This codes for CATTQEGGFENIQYF. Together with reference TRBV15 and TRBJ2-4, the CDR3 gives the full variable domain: DAMVIQNPRYQVTQFGKPVTLSCSQTLNHNVMYWYQQKSSQAPKLLFHYYDKDFNNEADTPDNFQSRRPNTSFCFLDIRSPGLGDTAMYLCATTQEGGFENIQYFGAGTRLSVL.

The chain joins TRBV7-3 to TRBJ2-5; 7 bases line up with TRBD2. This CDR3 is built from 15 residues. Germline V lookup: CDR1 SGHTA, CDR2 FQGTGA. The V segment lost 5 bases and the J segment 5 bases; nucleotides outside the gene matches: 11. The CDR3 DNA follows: TGTGCCAGCAGCCCCACGGGAGGCCTATCGGAGACCCAGTACTTC. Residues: CASSPTGGLSETQYF.

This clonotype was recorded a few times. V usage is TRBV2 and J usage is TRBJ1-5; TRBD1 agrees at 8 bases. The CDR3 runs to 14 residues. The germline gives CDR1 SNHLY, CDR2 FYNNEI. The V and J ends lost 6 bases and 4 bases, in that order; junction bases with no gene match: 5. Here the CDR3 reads CASRATGENQPQHF. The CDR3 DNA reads TGTGCCAGCAGGGCGACAGGGGAGAATCAGCCCCAGCATTTT. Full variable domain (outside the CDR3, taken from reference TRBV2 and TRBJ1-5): EPEVTQTPSHQVTQMGQEVILRCVPISNHLYFYWYRQILGQKVEFLVSFYNNEISEKSEIFDDQFSVERPDGSNFTLKIRSTKLEDSAMYFCASRATGENQPQHFGDGTRLSIL.

CDR3 coding DNA: TGTGCCAGCAGCAACATGGGAGAAGAGGGCAATCAGCCCCAGCATTTT. Protein: CASSNMGEEGNQPQHF. V usage is TRBV11-3 and J usage is TRBJ1-5; no definite D call. The germline V gene encodes CDR1 SGHNT and CDR2 YENEEA. This CDR3 spans 16 amino acids. The ends were cut back, 5 bases at V and 2 bases at J, with 16 bases in the middle.

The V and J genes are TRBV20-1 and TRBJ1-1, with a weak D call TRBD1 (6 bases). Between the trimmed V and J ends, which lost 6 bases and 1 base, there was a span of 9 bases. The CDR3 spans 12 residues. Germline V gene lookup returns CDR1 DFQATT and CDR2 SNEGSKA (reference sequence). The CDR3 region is CSARQANTEAFF. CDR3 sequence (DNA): TGCAGTGCAAGACAGGCGAACACTGAAGCTTTCTTT.

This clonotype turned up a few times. The CDR3 region is CASSFDSQGQLGGYTF. DNA for the CDR3: TGTGCCAGCAGCTTTGATAGCCAGGGGCAGTTAGGTGGCTACACCTTC. J is TRBJ1-2 and V is TRBV7-8, with D maybe TRBD1 (6 bases). This CDR3 spans 16 amino acids. Trimming stripped 3 bases from V and 7 bases from J, with 21 bases between. Germline V gene data show CDR1 as SGHVS and CDR2 as FQNEAQ.

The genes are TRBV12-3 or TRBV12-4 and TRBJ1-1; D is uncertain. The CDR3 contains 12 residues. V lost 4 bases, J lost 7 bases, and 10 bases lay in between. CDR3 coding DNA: TGTGCCAGCAGTTACGACGGCTTTGAAGCTTTCTTT. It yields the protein CASSYDGFEAFF.

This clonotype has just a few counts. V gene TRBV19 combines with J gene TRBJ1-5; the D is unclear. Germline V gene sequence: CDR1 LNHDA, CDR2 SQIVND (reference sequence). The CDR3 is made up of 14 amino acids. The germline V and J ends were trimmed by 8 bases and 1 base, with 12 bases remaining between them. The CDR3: CASRWRESNQPQHF. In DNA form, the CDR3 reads TGTGCCAGTCGGTGGAGGGAAAGCAATCAGCCCCAGCATTTT.

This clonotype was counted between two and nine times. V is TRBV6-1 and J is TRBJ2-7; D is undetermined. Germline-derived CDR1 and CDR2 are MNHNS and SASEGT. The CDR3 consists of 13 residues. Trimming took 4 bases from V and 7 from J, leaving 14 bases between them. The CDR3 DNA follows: TGTGCCAGCAGTGGCCTTGGGTGGCTAGAGCAGTACTTC. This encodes CASSGLGWLEQYF.

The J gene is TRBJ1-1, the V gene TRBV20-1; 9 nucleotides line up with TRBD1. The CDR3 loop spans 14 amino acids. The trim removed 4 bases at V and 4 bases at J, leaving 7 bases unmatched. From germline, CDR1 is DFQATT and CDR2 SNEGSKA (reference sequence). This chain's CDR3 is CSATPGQGFTEAFF. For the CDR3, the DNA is TGCAGTGCTACACCGGGACAGGGCTTCACTGAAGCTTTCTTT.

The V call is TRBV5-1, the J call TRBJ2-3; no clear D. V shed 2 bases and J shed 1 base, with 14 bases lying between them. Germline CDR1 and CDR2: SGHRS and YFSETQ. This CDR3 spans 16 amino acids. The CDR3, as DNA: TGCGCCAGCAGCTTAGAATTAGCTGCGGGCACAGATACGCAGTATTTT. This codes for CASSLELAAGTDTQYF.

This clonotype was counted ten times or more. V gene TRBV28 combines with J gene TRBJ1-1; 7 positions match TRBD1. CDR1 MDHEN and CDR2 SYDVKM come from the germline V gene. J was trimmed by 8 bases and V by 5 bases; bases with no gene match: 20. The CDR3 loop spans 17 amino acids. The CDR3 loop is CASSRGQSTFFVGEAFF. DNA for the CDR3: TGTGCCAGCAGTAGGGGACAGTCCACATTTTTTGTAGGAGAAGCTTTCTTT.

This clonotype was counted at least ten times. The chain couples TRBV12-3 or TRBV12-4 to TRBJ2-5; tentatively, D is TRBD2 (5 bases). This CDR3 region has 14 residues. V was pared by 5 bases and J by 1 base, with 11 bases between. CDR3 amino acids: CASSLGSPQETQYF. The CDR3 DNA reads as TGTGCCAGCAGTCTAGGGAGCCCCCAAGAGACCCAGTACTTC.

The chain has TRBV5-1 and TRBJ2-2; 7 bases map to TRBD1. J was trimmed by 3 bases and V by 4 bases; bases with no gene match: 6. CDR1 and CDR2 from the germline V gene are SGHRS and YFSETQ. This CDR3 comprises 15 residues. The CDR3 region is CASSMTGFDTGELFF. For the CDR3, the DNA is TGCGCCAGCAGCATGACAGGGTTCGACACCGGGGAGCTGTTTTTT.

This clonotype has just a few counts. The CDR3 bases are TGCAGTGCTAGTCCGCCAGGGGAAGCGTATGGCTACACCTTC. Its translation is CSASPPGEAYGYTF. This chain links TRBV20-1 with TRBJ1-2, with D tentatively TRBD1 (6 bases). Germline values: CDR1 DFQATT, CDR2 SNEGSKA (reference sequence). V gave up 3 bases and J gave up 5 bases, with 16 bases separating them. The CDR3 runs 14 residues.

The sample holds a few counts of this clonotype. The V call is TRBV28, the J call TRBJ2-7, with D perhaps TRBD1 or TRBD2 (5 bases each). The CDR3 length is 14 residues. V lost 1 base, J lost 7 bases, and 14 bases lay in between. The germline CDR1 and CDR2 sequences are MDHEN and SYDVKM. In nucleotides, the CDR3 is TGTGCCAGCAGTTTATTAATGGGGGTTGATGAGCAGTACTTC. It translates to CASSLLMGVDEQYF.

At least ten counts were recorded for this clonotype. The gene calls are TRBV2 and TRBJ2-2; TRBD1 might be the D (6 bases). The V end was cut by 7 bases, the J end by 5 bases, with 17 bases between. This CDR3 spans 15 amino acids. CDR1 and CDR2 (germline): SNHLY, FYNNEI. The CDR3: CASMAQGSWTGELFF. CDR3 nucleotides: TGTGCCAGCATGGCACAGGGAAGTTGGACCGGGGAGCTGTTTTTT.

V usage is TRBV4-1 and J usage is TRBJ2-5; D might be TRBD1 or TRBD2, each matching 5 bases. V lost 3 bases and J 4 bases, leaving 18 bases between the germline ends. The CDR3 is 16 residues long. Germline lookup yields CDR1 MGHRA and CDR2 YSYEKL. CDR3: CASSQGVIPLPETQYF. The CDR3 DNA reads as TGCGCCAGCAGCCAGGGGGTCATCCCCCTCCCAGAGACCCAGTACTTC.

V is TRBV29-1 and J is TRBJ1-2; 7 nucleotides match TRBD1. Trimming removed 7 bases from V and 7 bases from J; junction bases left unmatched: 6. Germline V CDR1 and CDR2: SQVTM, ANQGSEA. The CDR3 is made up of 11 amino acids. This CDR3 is CSARPGGGYTF. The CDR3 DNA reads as TGCAGCGCCCGGCCAGGGGGTGGCTACACCTTC.

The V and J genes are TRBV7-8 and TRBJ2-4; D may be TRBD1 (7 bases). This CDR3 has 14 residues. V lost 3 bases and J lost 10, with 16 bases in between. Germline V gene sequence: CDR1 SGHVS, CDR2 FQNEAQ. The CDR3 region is CASSFDGPGGIQYF. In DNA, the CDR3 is TGTGCCAGCAGCTTTGACGGCCCAGGGGGGATTCAGTACTTC.